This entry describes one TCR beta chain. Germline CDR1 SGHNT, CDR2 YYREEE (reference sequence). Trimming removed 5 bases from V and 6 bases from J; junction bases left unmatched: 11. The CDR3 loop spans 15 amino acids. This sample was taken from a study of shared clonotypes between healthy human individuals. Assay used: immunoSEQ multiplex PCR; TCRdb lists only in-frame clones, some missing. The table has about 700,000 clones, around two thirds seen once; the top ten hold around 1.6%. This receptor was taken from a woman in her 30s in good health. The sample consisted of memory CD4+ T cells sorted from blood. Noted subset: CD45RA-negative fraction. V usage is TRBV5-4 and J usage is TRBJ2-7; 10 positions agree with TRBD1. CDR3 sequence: CASRTGGQGSVEQYF. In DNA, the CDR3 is TGTGCCAGCAGAACGGGGGGACAGGGGTCGGTCGAGCAGTACTTC.